These 29 T cell receptor beta chains share one sample of origin, sequenced in a study of T cell responses to AZD1222 COVID-19 vaccine. Libraries were prepared by immunoSEQ multiplex PCR; TCRdb keeps only in-frame clonotypes and omits some of them. The repertoire holds roughly 100,000 clones, with roughly 90% as singletons. Sequencing used peripheral blood, obtained on day 0 of AZD1222 vaccination. Receptor source: an adult in good health.

V usage is TRBV6-5 and J usage is TRBJ1-1; 8 bases fit TRBD1. Trimming at V came to 3 bases and at J to 8 bases, leaving 8 bases not matched to a gene. CDR1 is MNHEY, CDR2 SVGAGI, per germline. This CDR3 has 14 residues. For the CDR3, the DNA is TGTGCCAGCAGTTATATTGGCAGGGGGCCGGAAGCTTTCTTT. This encodes CASSYIGRGPEAFF.

This clone was seen only once. Other nucleotide sequences from this sample produce the same CDR3. The chain carries TRBV19 and TRBJ1-1; D might be TRBD1 (5 bases). This CDR3 is built from 14 residues. Germline V gene data show CDR1 as LNHDA and CDR2 as SQIVND (reference sequence). V gave up 1 base and J gave up 2 bases, with 8 bases separating them. The CDR3 loop is CASSIGTLNTEAFF. The CDR3 DNA reads as TGTGCCAGTAGTATAGGGACACTTAACACTGAAGCTTTCTTT. Full variable domain (outside the CDR3, taken from reference TRBV19 and TRBJ1-1): DGGITQSPKYLFRKEGQNVTLSCEQNLNHDAMYWYRQDPGQGLRLIYYSQIVNDFQKGDIAEGYSVSREKKESFPLTVTSAQKNPTAFYLCASSIGTLNTEAFFGQGTRLTVV.

The gene calls are TRBV27 and TRBJ2-2; D unresolved. The germline V and J ends were trimmed by 2 bases and 4 bases, with 14 bases remaining between them. This CDR3 has 16 residues. The V gene's germline CDR1 is MNHEY and CDR2 SMNVEV (reference sequence). CDR3 DNA sequence: TGTGCCAGCAGTTTAACTCTTTCACCAGGCACCGGGGAGCTGTTTTTT. Translating it yields CASSLTLSPGTGELFF.

This clone was seen a single time. The CDR3 sequence: CASSVGTAREETQYF. The CDR3 DNA sequence: TGTGCCAGCAGCGTCGGGACAGCCCGTGAAGAGACCCAGTACTTC. The chain couples TRBV7-9 to TRBJ2-5, with 7 bases that match TRBD1. V trimming: 5 bases; J trimming: 3 bases; junction bases outside the gene matches: 9. The CDR3 is 15 amino acids. CDR1 SEHNR and CDR2 FQNEAQ come from the germline V gene (reference sequence).

V usage is TRBV18 and J usage is TRBJ1-3, with D uncertain. CDR1 KGHSH and CDR2 LQKENI come from the germline V gene. The CDR3 is made up of 18 amino acids. V gave up 5 bases and J gave up 2 bases, with 22 bases separating them. The CDR3 DNA reads TGTGCCAGCTCATCCGTCGTTGGTTCGGGGAAAACTGGAAACACCATATATTTT. This codes for CASSSVVGSGKTGNTIYF.

The genes are TRBV4-3 and TRBJ1-2; TRBD1 agrees at 9 bases. CDR3 size: 14 residues. Looked up from germline, CDR1 is LGHNA and CDR2 is YSLEER. The V gene end was trimmed by 4 bases and the J gene end by 2 bases; junction bases not matched to a gene: 2. The CDR3 coding sequence is TGCGCCAGCAGCCGAGGACAGGGGAACTATGGCTACACCTTC. Residues: CASSRGQGNYGYTF.

The chain couples TRBV11-2 to TRBJ1-3; D ambiguous. This CDR3 contains 12 residues. V lost 4 bases and J 7 bases, leaving 8 bases between the germline ends. Germline V CDR1 and CDR2: SGHAT, FQNNGV. CDR3 sequence: CASSSQVNTIYF. CDR3 nucleotides: TGTGCCAGCAGCTCCCAAGTCAACACCATATATTTT.

The chain is built from TRBV2 and TRBJ1-2; TRBD1 might be the D (5 bases). Between the trimmed V and J ends, which lost 6 bases and 0 bases, there was a span of 11 bases. CDR3 size: 14 residues. The germline gives CDR1 SNHLY, CDR2 FYNNEI. CDR3 region: CASRGTAANYGYTF. The CDR3 coding sequence is TGTGCCAGCAGAGGGACGGCAGCTAACTATGGCTACACCTTC.

The CDR3 protein is CASSTGQGGYEQYF. The CDR3 region has the DNA TGTGCCAGCAGCACGGGACAGGGGGGCTACGAGCAGTACTTC. The chain combines TRBV6-5 with TRBJ2-7; 11 bases are shared with TRBD1. Germline V gene lookup returns CDR1 MNHEY and CDR2 SVGAGI. The CDR3 covers 14 residues. V dropped 6 bases and J dropped 3; count of bases not matched to a gene: 4.

The chain carries TRBV28 and TRBJ1-2, with a tentative D call TRBD1 (6 bases). The V end was cut by 5 bases, the J end by 6 bases, with 13 bases between. This CDR3 is 13 amino acids long. Germline V gives CDR1 MDHEN, CDR2 SYDVKM. CDR3 in DNA: TGTGCCAGCAGTAGGGCAGGGGAGCATGGCTACACCTTC. It encodes CASSRAGEHGYTF.

This chain links TRBV15 with TRBJ2-7, with D perhaps TRBD1 (6 bases). Germline V gene data show CDR1 as LNHNV and CDR2 as YYDKDF (reference sequence). The V end lost 4 bases, the J end lost 2 bases, and 21 bases lay between the germline ends. CDR3 length equals 17 residues. The CDR3: CATSTQRGGTTPYEQYF. The DNA for the CDR3 is TGTGCCACCAGCACCCAAAGAGGGGGAACAACCCCCTACGAGCAGTACTTC.

J is TRBJ2-2 and V is TRBV4-2; 7 bases line up with TRBD2. V lost 1 base to trimming and J lost 2 bases; unmatched junction nucleotides: 1. The CDR3 has 15 residues. CDR1 is LGHNA and CDR2 is YNFKEQ in the germline V gene. The CDR3 region has the DNA TGTGCCAGCAGCCAAGCTAGCGGAAACACCGGGGAGCTGTTTTTT. Its protein product is CASSQASGNTGELFF.

The genes are TRBV11-3 and TRBJ2-1; TRBD2 matches at 15 bases. The V gene's germline CDR1 is SGHNT and CDR2 YENEEA. The CDR3 sequence is 19 residues long. With 4 bases clipped from V and 3 bases from J, the junction kept 10 bases outside the gene matches. CDR3 sequence (DNA): TGTGCCAGCAGCTCCGGGGGACTAGCGGGAGGTGGCCTCTACAATGAGCAGTTCTTC. Residues: CASSSGGLAGGGLYNEQFF.

V gene TRBV10-2 combines with J gene TRBJ1-2; 7 nucleotides line up with TRBD1. CDR3 length equals 13 residues. Germline assignment: CDR1 WSHSY and CDR2 SAAADI. V gave up 8 bases and J gave up 4 bases; unmatched junction bases: 7. This CDR3 is CASQDWDSYGYTF. The CDR3, as DNA: TGCGCCAGCCAGGACTGGGACAGCTATGGCTACACCTTC.

CDR3 DNA sequence: TGTGCCAGTACCCAGCGTGACGGGACAGTCGACGAGCAGTACTTC. It encodes CASTQRDGTVDEQYF. V gene TRBV19 combines with J gene TRBJ2-7; TRBD1 agrees at 7 bases. The CDR3 is made up of 15 amino acids. The ends lost 7 bases at V and 5 bases at J; junction bases unmatched: 14. Germline V lookup: CDR1 LNHDA, CDR2 SQIVND (reference sequence).

This clone was counted a single time. This chain connects TRBV12-3 or TRBV12-4 to TRBJ1-5, with D unclear. This CDR3 is built from 13 residues. Trimming left V 5 bases short and J 11 bases short, with 16 bases between. CDR3 loop: CASSRILDGAQHF. DNA for the CDR3: TGTGCCAGCAGTCGGATCCTGGACGGAGCCCAGCATTTT.

The V call is TRBV28, the J call TRBJ2-1, with a weak D call TRBD2 (6 bases). The length of the CDR3 is 17 residues. Trimming took off 6 bases at V and 4 bases at J, with 22 bases between the two ends. Germline CDR1 and CDR2: MDHEN and SYDVKM. DNA of the CDR3: TGTGCCAGCAGCTCCCCGGTCGGGCAGGGACTTTACAATGAGCAGTTCTTC. It yields the protein CASSSPVGQGLYNEQFF.

This chain links TRBV19 with TRBJ2-2; D unresolved. CDR1 is LNHDA, CDR2 SQIVND, per germline (reference sequence). The CDR3 is 13 amino acids. V was shortened by 7 bases and J by 3 bases, with 9 bases between the two germline ends. CDR3 nucleotide sequence: TGTGCCAGTAACCTGCATTACACCGGGGAGCTGTTTTTT. Encoded protein: CASNLHYTGELFF.

The CDR3 DNA reads as TGTGCCAGCAGCTTAGAAACCTACGAGCAGTACTTC. The encoded protein is CASSLETYEQYF. V gene TRBV7-9 combines with J gene TRBJ2-7; D gene unclear. Germline values: CDR1 SEHNR, CDR2 FQNEAQ (reference sequence). Trimming took off 1 base at V and 2 bases at J, with 3 bases between the two ends. This CDR3 region has 12 residues. The full variable domain, its missing parts supplied by reference TRBV7-9 and TRBJ2-7, is DTGVSQNPRHKITKRGQNVTFRCDPISEHNRLYWYRQTLGQGPEFLTYFQNEAQLEKSRLLSDRFSAERPKGSFSTLEIQRTEQGDSAMYLCASSLETYEQYFGPGTRLTVT.

The chain employs TRBV18 and TRBJ2-7; perhaps D is TRBD1 or TRBD2 (7 bases each). CDR3 length: 15 amino acids. Trimming cost V 4 bases and J 4 bases, with 17 bases left between them. Germline assignment: CDR1 KGHSH and CDR2 LQKENI. CDR3 nucleotides: TGTGCCAGCTCACTTCAGGGGGGGACGAGGTACGAGCAGTACTTC. Residues: CASSLQGGTRYEQYF.

This clone was seen a handful of times. The chain uses TRBV11-2 and TRBJ1-2; 10 positions match TRBD1. Losses at the gene ends were 3 bases for V and 5 bases for J; bases not matched to a gene: 9. The germline CDR1 and CDR2 sequences are SGHAT and FQNNGV. The CDR3 length is 16 residues. CDR3 in amino acids: CASSFGRRDRGYGYTF. In DNA form, the CDR3 reads TGTGCCAGCAGCTTCGGACGCCGGGACAGGGGATATGGCTACACCTTC.

About this clone: A junction end diverges from the germline sequence, so it may reflect a read error. The chain joins TRBV7-7 to TRBJ2-3, with D unclear. This CDR3 is 16 amino acids long. The V gene's germline CDR1 is SSHAT and CDR2 FNYEAQ (reference sequence). Here the CDR3 DNA reads TGTGCTAGCAGCCCGAACTCCCATACTACCACAGATACGCAGTATTTT. Encoded protein: CASSPNSHTTTDTQYF.

The rearrangement uses TRBV5-1 and TRBJ1-2; TRBD1 agrees at 7 bases. The CDR3 spans 14 residues. Per the germline V gene, CDR1 is SGHRS and CDR2 is YFSETQ. V trimming: 3 bases; J trimming: 6 bases; junction bases outside the gene matches: 8. This CDR3 is CASSSTGVFDGYTF. The CDR3 region has the DNA TGCGCCAGCAGCTCTACAGGGGTGTTCGATGGCTACACCTTC.

The chain recombines TRBV3-1 (or the pseudogene TRBV3-2) with TRBJ1-1; 7 bases are shared with TRBD1. The CDR3 loop spans 15 amino acids. Germline V gene sequence: CDR1 LGHDT, CDR2 YNNKEL (reference sequence). J lost 7 bases, V lost 5 bases, and 13 bases had no gene match. CDR3 nucleotides: TGTGCCAGCAGCTACCCCCGACAGGGCCGTCTTGAAGCTTTCTTT. This sequence encodes CASSYPRQGRLEAFF.

The chain links TRBV20-1 to TRBJ1-1, with unresolved D. This CDR3 is 14 amino acids long. Trimming removed 3 bases from V and 1 base from J, with 12 bases in between. Germline V gives CDR1 DFQATT, CDR2 SNEGSKA (reference sequence). The CDR3 protein is CSASPESTNTEAFF. The CDR3 bases are TGCAGTGCTAGTCCCGAGTCCACGAACACTGAAGCTTTCTTT.

This clone was recorded a few times. DNA of the CDR3: TGTGCCAGCAGCCCCCGACTAGCGGGAGGGCCGATCAATGAGCAGTTCTTC. Translated, it gives CASSPRLAGGPINEQFF. The chain recombines TRBV3-1 (or the pseudogene TRBV3-2) with TRBJ2-1; the match to TRBD2 covers 14 bases. The CDR3 consists of 17 residues. V was clipped by 4 bases and J by 6 bases; unmatched bases: 8. CDR1 and CDR2 from the germline V gene are LGHDT and YNNKEL (reference sequence).

A note on this clone: Within the sample, other DNA sequences also encode this same CDR3. The chain joins TRBV24-1 to TRBJ2-5, with a weak D call TRBD2 (5 bases). The germline gives CDR1 KGHDR, CDR2 SFDVKD. This CDR3 is built from 13 residues. The germline V and J ends were trimmed by 4 bases and 4 bases, with 9 bases remaining between them. The CDR3 here is CATSEEGRETQYF. CDR3 in DNA: TGTGCCACCAGTGAAGAGGGTAGAGAGACCCAGTACTTC.

This rearrangement joins TRBV19 to TRBJ1-5; tentative D call: TRBD1 (5 bases). V was cut by 10 bases and J by 4 bases, with 20 bases left in between. Germline V gene lookup returns CDR1 LNHDA and CDR2 SQIVND (reference sequence). The CDR3 is made up of 15 amino acids. The CDR3 nucleotides read TGTGCCACGAAGCCGGGGGGAGGTAGAAATCAGCCCCAGCATTTT. Residues: CATKPGGGRNQPQHF.

The chain is built from TRBV4-3 and TRBJ2-5; 11 bases agree with TRBD2. The germline V gene has CDR1 LGHNA and CDR2 YSLEER. The CDR3 has 16 residues. V shed 4 bases, J shed 5 bases, and the junction held 9 bases outside the gene matches. As DNA, the CDR3 is TGCGCCAGCAGCCGAAGTATAGCGGGAGGGGGTGAGACCCAGTACTTC. This codes for CASSRSIAGGGETQYF.